Shown below are 20 T cell receptor beta chains from a single sample sequenced in a study of Graves' ophthalmopathy and Graves' hyperthyroidism. As the template, RNA transcripts were used to amplify TCR beta CDR3 regions. First-round RT-PCR relied on HTBI primers, and a second-round multiplex PCR came next. TCRdb recomputed calls from the multiplex PCR reads with MiXCR, one row per CDR3 protein. The table shows 360,000 or so distinct CDR3 sequences, with around 19% occurring only once. The sequencing input was peripheral blood. The source is a woman aged 18-30 years with Graves' ophthalmopathy.

This chain connects TRBV12-3 or TRBV12-4 to TRBJ2-7, with 7 bases lining up with TRBD2. The DNA end lines up better with TRBJ2-5; the J call may be wrong. The length of the CDR3 is 12 residues. The DNA of the CDR3 is TGTGCCAGCAGGGGACTAATGGAGACCCAGTACTTC. Amino acids: CASRGLMETQYF.

This clonotype was counted many times. V and J are TRBV4-3 and TRBJ1-3; possibly TRBD1 for D (5 bases). The CDR3 contains 17 residues. Trimming shortened V by 0 bases and J by 3 bases, and 15 bases separated the two germline ends. The germline gives CDR1 LGHNA, CDR2 YSLEER. For the CDR3, the DNA is TGCGCCAGCAGCCAAGATGCGCGCAGGGCCGGTGGAAACACCATATATTTT. Protein: CASSQDARRAGGNTIYF.

In its sample, this clonotype was seen many times. The V call is TRBV15, the J call TRBJ1-1, with a weak D call TRBD1 (6 bases). V dropped 5 bases and J dropped 4 bases, with 11 bases sitting between them. CDR3 length equals 13 residues. CDR1 and CDR2 (germline): LNHNV, YYDKDF (reference sequence). CDR3 protein: CATSAGGGTEAFF. The DNA of the CDR3 is TGTGCCACCAGCGCAGGAGGGGGCACTGAAGCTTTCTTT.

This clonotype has ten or more counts. The chain links TRBV30 to TRBJ1-1, with D uncertain. The CDR3 runs 13 residues. CDR1 is GTSNPN and CDR2 is SVGIG in the germline V gene (reference sequence). Trimming left V 3 bases short and J 0 bases short, with 8 bases between. CDR3 sequence (DNA): TGTGCCTGGAGGACCCTTATGAACACTGAAGCTTTCTTT. This codes for CAWRTLMNTEAFF.

This chain joins TRBV28 and TRBJ2-7; 14 bases are a match to TRBD2. This CDR3 comprises 18 residues. V lost 2 bases, J lost 5 bases, and 11 bases stayed unmatched. In germline, CDR1 is MDHEN, CDR2 SYDVKM. The CDR3 nucleotides read TGTGCCAGCAGTTTAGGGGGACTAGCGGGAGTGATGCTTGACGAGCAGTACTTC. Encoded protein: CASSLGGLAGVMLDEQYF.

This clonotype was found many times. The V gene is TRBV19, the J gene TRBJ1-1; D call uncertain. Germline V gene sequence: CDR1 LNHDA, CDR2 SQIVND (reference sequence). The CDR3 totals 15 residues. V lost 2 bases to trimming and J lost 0 bases, with 10 bases between them. CDR3 protein: CASSIYPFMNTEAFF. The CDR3 DNA follows: TGTGCCAGTAGTATATATCCGTTCATGAACACTGAAGCTTTCTTT.

This clonotype has ten or more counts. V usage is TRBV5-6 and J usage is TRBJ1-5, with D hard to call. Germline assignment: CDR1 SGHDT and CDR2 YYEEEE. The V gene lost 4 bases and the J gene lost 8 bases, with 10 bases spanning the gap. The CDR3 length is 12 residues. CDR3: CASSGGLEPQHF. Here the CDR3 DNA reads TGTGCCAGCAGCGGCGGTCTGGAGCCCCAGCATTTT.

The chain is built from TRBV12-3 or TRBV12-4 and TRBJ1-2; 8 nucleotides match TRBD1. This CDR3 has 14 amino acids. J gave up 3 bases and V 7 bases, and 7 bases lay outside the gene matches. CDR3 in amino acids: CASNVGTGHYGYTF. In DNA form, the CDR3 reads TGTGCCAGCAATGTTGGGACAGGCCACTATGGCTACACCTTC.

This clonotype was observed at least ten times. The rearrangement uses TRBV30 and TRBJ1-6, with D perhaps TRBD1 (5 bases). The length of the CDR3 is 15 residues. The germline gives CDR1 GTSNPN, CDR2 SVGIG (reference sequence). Trimming removed 0 bases at V and 11 bases at J, with 17 bases between. The CDR3 loop is CAWSVFQGRSAPLHF. The DNA for the CDR3 is TGTGCCTGGAGTGTTTTCCAGGGCCGAAGTGCACCCCTCCACTTT.

This clonotype was counted at least ten times. V and J are TRBV5-4 and TRBJ2-6; TRBD2 agrees at 10 bases. J lost 5 bases, V lost 1 base, and 9 bases had no gene match. The CDR3 has 18 amino acids. Germline assignment: CDR1 SGHNT and CDR2 YYREEE (reference sequence). In DNA, the CDR3 is TGTGCCAGCAGCTTGTCCAGACTAGCGGGTCCCTGGGCCAACGTCCTGACTTTC. Translating gives CASSLSRLAGPWANVLTF.

This clonotype has just a few counts. The chain employs TRBV2 and TRBJ2-2, with TRBD2 matching over 14 bases. The V segment lost 2 bases and the J segment 5 bases; nucleotides outside the gene matches: 13. The CDR3 sequence is 20 residues long. Germline loops: CDR1 SNHLY, CDR2 FYNNEI. The DNA for the CDR3 is TGTGCCAGCAGTGAACCGGGACTAGCGGGAGAAGTAGGACGGACCGGGGAGCTGTTTTTT. Amino acids: CASSEPGLAGEVGRTGELFF.

This clonotype was seen ten or more times. This chain connects TRBV28 to TRBJ2-2; TRBD1 might be the D (6 bases). CDR3 length: 15 amino acids. The germline V gene encodes CDR1 MDHEN and CDR2 SYDVKM. V was clipped by 7 bases and J by 3 bases, with 15 bases between them. This chain's CDR3 is CASTKTGRDTGELFF. CDR3 DNA sequence: TGTGCCAGCACCAAAACAGGGCGGGACACCGGGGAGCTGTTTTTT.

This clonotype was observed at least ten times. The chain is built from TRBV15 and TRBJ1-1; 10 bases are a match to TRBD1. J gave up 0 bases and V 1 base, and 5 bases lay outside the gene matches. CDR1 is LNHNV and CDR2 is YYDKDF in the germline V gene (reference sequence). This CDR3 has 17 residues. The CDR3 here is CATSRGRTGGMNTEAFF. CDR3 bases: TGTGCCACCAGCAGAGGTCGGACAGGGGGAATGAACACTGAAGCTTTCTTT.

This clonotype has at least ten counts. The chain recombines TRBV6-5 with TRBJ2-7, with TRBD1 matching over 7 bases. V lost 3 bases and J lost 5; bases outside the gene matches: 7. The V gene's germline CDR1 is MNHEY and CDR2 SVGAGI. The CDR3 consists of 14 residues. This chain's CDR3 is CASSYDRVRDEQYF. CDR3 coding DNA: TGTGCCAGCAGTTATGACAGGGTTCGCGACGAGCAGTACTTC.

A note on this clonotype: At one end, the junction sequence differs from germline, possibly due to a read error. J is TRBJ1-5 and V is TRBV30, with D perhaps matching TRBD1 (5 bases). CDR3 length: 14 amino acids. Germline CDR1 is GTSNPN and CDR2 is SVGIG (reference sequence). This chain's CDR3 is CAWSTGHSSQPQHF. The DNA for the CDR3 is TGTGCCTGGAGTACGGGGCACAGCAGTCAGCCCCAGCATTTT.

This clonotype was recorded many times. The junction and the germline gene differ at one end; a read error may be behind it. The chain links TRBV7-7 to TRBJ2-1, with 11 bases fitting TRBD2. CDR3 length: 16 amino acids. Germline V lookup: CDR1 SSHAT, CDR2 FNYEAQ (reference sequence). The CDR3: CASSASGTSGYNEQFF. The CDR3 DNA reads TGTGCTAGCAGCGCCTCCGGGACTAGCGGATACAATGAGCAGTTCTTC. Filled out from reference TRBV7-7 and TRBJ2-1, the complete variable domain reads GAGVSQSPRYKVTKRGQDVTLRCDPISSHATLYWYQQALGQGPEFLTYFNYEAQPDKSGLPSDRFSAERPEGSISTLTIQRTEQRDSAMYRCASSASGTSGYNEQFFGPGTRLTVL.

This clonotype was recorded many times. The chain joins TRBV11-2 to TRBJ2-5, with unresolved D. The germline gives CDR1 SGHAT, CDR2 FQNNGV. The length of the CDR3 is 14 residues. V gave up 5 bases and J gave up 1 base, with 11 bases separating them. The CDR3 sequence is CASSRWPGQETQYF. The CDR3 nucleotides are TGTGCCAGCAGCCGCTGGCCCGGCCAAGAGACCCAGTACTTC.

This clonotype was seen repeatedly, ten times or more. The chain carries TRBV2 and TRBJ2-5, with D unresolved. V dropped 4 bases and J dropped 5 bases, with 11 bases sitting between them. Germline V lookup: CDR1 SNHLY, CDR2 FYNNEI. This CDR3 has 13 residues. CDR3 DNA: TGTGCCAGCAGTGCTCCCGCCATCGAGACCCAGTACTTC. It specifies CASSAPAIETQYF.

Ten or more counts support this clonotype. The junction and the germline gene differ at one end; a read error may be behind it. This sequence joins TRBV12-3 or TRBV12-4 and TRBJ1-2, with 8 bases identical to TRBD1. The CDR3 length is 14 residues. The CDR3 DNA reads as TGTGCCAGCGGGACAGGATTAGCTAACTATGGCTACCCCTTC. Amino acids: CASGTGLANYGYPF.

This clonotype appeared many times. The gene calls are TRBV6-5 and TRBJ2-5; 7 nucleotides line up with TRBD2. This CDR3 spans 15 amino acids. Germline V gene data show CDR1 as MNHEY and CDR2 as SVGAGI. The trim removed 7 bases at V and 5 bases at J, leaving 13 bases unmatched. The CDR3 sequence is CASKPSGARRETQYF. CDR3 nucleotide sequence: TGTGCCAGCAAACCAAGCGGGGCCCGGCGGGAGACCCAGTACTTC.